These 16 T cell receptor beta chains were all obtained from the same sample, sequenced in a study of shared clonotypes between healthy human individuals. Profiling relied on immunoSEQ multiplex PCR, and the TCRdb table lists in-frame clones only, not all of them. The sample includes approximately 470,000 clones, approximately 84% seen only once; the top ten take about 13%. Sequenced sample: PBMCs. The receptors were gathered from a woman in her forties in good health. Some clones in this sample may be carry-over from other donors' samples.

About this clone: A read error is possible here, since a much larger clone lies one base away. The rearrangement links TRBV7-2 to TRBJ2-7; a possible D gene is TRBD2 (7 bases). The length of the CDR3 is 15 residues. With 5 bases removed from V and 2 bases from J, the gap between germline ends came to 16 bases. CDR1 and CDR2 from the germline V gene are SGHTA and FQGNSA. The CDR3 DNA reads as TGTGCCAGCAGCACGGCGGGGGCAGAAACCTACGAGCAGTACTTC. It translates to CASSTAGAETYEQYF.

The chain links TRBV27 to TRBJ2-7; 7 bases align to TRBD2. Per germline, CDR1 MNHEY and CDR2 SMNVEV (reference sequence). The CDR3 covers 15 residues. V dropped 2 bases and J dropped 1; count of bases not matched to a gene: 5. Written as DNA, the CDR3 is TGTGCCAGCAGTTTAGGGATCGGGGGGTCCTACGAGCAGTACTTC. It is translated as CASSLGIGGSYEQYF.

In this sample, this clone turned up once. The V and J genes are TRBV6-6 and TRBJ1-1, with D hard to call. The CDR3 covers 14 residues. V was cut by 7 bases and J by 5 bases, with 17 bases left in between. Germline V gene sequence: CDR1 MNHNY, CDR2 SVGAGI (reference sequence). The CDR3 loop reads CASILDPGVTEAFF. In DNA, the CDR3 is TGTGCCAGCATACTAGACCCCGGGGTGACTGAAGCTTTCTTT.

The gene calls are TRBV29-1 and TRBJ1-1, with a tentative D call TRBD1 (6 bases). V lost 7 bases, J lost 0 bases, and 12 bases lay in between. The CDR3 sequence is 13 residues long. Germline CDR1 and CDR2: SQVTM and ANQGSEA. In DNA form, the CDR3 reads TGCAGCGCGGCGACAGGAATGAACACTGAAGCTTTCTTT. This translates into CSAATGMNTEAFF.

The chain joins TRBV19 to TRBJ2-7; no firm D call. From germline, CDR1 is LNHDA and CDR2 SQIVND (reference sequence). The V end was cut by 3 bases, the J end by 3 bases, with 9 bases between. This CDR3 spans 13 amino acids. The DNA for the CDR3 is TGTGCCAGTAGTATTAGGTATGGCTACGAGCAGTACTTC. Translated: CASSIRYGYEQYF.

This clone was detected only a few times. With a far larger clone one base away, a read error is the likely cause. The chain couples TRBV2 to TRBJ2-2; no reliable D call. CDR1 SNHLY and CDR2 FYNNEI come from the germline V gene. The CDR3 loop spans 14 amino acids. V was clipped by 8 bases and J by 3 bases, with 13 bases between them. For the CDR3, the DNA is TGTGCCAGCCTCTTGTCCCGGGACACCGGGGAGCTGTTTTTT. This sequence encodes CASLLSRDTGELFF.

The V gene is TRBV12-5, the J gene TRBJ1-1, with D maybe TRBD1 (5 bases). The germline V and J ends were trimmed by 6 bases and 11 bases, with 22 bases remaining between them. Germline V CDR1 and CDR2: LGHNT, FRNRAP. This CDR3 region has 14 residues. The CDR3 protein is CASGLWGKGMKAFF. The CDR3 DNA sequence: TGTGCTAGTGGCTTGTGGGGGAAAGGAATGAAGGCTTTCTTT.

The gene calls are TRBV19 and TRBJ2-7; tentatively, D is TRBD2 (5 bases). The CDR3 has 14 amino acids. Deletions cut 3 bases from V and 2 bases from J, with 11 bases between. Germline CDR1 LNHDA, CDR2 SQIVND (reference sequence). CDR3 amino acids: CASSIQKGAYEQYF. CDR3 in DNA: TGTGCCAGTAGTATCCAAAAGGGAGCCTACGAGCAGTACTTC.

CDR3 amino acids: CASSTSSMNTGELFF. The CDR3 DNA is TGTGCCAGTAGTACTAGCTCCATGAACACCGGGGAGCTGTTTTTT. This chain links TRBV19 with TRBJ2-2, with a possible D match to TRBD2 (5 bases). The CDR3 extends over 15 amino acids. V lost 4 bases and J lost 1, with 10 bases in between. Germline CDR1 is LNHDA and CDR2 is SQIVND (reference sequence).

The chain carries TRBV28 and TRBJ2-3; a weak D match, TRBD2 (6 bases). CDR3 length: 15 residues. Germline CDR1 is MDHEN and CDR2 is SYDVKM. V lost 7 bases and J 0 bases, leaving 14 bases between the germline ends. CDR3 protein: CASTYPSGSTDTQYF. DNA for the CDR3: TGTGCCAGCACCTATCCCAGCGGGAGCACAGATACGCAGTATTTT. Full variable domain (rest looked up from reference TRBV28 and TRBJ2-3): DVKVTQSSRYLVKRTGEKVFLECVQDMDHENMFWYRQDPGLGLRLIYFSYDVKMKEKGDIPEGYSVSREKKERFSLILESASTNQTSMYLCASTYPSGSTDTQYFGPGTRLTVL.

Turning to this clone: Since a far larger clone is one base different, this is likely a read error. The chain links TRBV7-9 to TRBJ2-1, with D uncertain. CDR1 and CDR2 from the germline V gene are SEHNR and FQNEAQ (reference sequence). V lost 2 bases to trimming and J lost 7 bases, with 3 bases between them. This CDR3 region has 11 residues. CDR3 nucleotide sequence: TGTGCCAGCAGCTTAAATAATGAGCAGTTCTTC. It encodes CASSLNNEQFF.

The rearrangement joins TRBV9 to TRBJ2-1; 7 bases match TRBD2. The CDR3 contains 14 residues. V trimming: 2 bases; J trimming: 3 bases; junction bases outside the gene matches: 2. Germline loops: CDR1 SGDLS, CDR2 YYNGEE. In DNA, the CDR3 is TGTGCCAGCAGCGTCAGCGGGAACTACAATGAGCAGTTCTTC. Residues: CASSVSGNYNEQFF.

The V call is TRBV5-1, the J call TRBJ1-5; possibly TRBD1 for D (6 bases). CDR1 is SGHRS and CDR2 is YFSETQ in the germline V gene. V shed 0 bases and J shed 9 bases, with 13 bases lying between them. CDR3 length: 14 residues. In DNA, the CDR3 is TGCGCCAGCAGCTTGGGGCAGGGAGGGGGGCCCCAGCATTTT. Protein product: CASSLGQGGGPQHF.

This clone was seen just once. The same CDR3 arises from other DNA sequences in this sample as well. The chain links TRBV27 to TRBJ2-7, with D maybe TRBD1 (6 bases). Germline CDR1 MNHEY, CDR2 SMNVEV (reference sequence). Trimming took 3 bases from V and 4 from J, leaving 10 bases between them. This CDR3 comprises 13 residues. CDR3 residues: CASSFTGPYEQYF. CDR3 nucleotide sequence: TGTGCCAGCAGTTTTACAGGGCCTTACGAGCAGTACTTC.

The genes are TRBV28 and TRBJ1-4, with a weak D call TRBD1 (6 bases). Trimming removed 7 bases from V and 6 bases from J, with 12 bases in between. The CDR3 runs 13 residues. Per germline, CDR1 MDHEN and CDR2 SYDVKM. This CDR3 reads CASIGQLYEKLFF. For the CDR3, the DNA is TGTGCCAGCATTGGACAGCTATATGAAAAACTGTTTTTT.

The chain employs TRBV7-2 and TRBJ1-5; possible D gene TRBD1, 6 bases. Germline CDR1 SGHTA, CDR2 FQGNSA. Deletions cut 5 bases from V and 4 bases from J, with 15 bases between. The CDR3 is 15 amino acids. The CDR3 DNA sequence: TGTGCCAGCAGCCTGGACAGAGCGGGGAATCAGCCCCAGCATTTT. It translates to CASSLDRAGNQPQHF. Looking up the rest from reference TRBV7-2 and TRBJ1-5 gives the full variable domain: GAGVSQSPSNKVTEKGKDVELRCDPISGHTALYWYRQSLGQGLEFLIYFQGNSAPDKSGLPSDRFSAERTGGSVSTLTIQRTQQEDSAVYLCASSLDRAGNQPQHFGDGTRLSIL.